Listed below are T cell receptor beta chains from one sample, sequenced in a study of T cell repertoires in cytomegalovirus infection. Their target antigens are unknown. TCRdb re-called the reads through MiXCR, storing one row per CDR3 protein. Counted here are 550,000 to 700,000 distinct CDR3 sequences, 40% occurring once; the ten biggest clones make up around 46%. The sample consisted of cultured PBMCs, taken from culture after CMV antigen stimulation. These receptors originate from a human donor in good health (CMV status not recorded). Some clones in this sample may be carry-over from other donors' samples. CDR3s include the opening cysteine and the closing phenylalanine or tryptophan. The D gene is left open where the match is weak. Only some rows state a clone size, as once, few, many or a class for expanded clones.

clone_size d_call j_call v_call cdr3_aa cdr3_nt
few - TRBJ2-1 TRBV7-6 CANTRGGYNEQFF TGTGCCAACACTAGGGGGGGCTACAATGAGCAGTTCTTC
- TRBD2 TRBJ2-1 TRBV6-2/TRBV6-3 CASSQGLVNNEQFF TGTGCCAGCAGCCAGGGACTAGTAAACAATGAGCAGTTCTTC
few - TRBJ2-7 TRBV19 CASSIRPATSEQYF TGTGCCAGTAGTATACGCCCAGCTACCTCCGAGCAGTACTTC
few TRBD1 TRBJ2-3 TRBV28 CASSLRTGGTDTQYF TGTGCCAGCAGTTTGCGGACAGGGGGGACAGATACGCAGTATTTT
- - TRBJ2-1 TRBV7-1 CASGWEVEQFF TGTGCCAGCGGGTGGGAGGTTGAGCAGTTCTTC
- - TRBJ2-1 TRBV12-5 CATRSYTIGGNEQFF TGTGCTACCAGATCCTATACGATAGGGGGCAATGAGCAGTTCTTC
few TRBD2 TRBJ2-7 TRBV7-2 CASTIAGAYEQYF TGTGCCAGCACTATAGCGGGGGCGTACGAGCAGTACTTC
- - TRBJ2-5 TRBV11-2 CASSPPSRETQYF TGTGCCAGCAGCCCCCCCTCCAGAGAGACCCAGTACTTC
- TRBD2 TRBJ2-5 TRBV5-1 CASRFSGTSQETQYF TGCGCCAGCAGATTTAGCGGGACCTCCCAAGAGACCCAGTACTTC
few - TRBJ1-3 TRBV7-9 CASSLALGQYGNTIYF TGTGCCAGCAGCTTAGCGTTGGGGCAGTACGGAAACACCATATATTTT
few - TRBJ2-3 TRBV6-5 CASSGGPMNTQYF TGTGCCAGCAGTGGGGGCCCCATGAATACGCAGTATTTT
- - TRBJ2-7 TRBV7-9 CASSLYSNRREQYF TGTGCCAGCAGCTTATACTCGAATCGCCGCGAGCAGTACTTC
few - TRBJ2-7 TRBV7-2 CASSLGSGGLEQYF TGTGCCAGCAGCTTAGGGTCTGGCGGTCTCGAGCAGTACTTC
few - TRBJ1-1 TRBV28 CASSLGVPWGLDTEAFF TGTGCCAGCAGTCTTGGGGTCCCGTGGGGGTTGGACACTGAAGCTTTCTTT
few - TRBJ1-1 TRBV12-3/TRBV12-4 CASNPGAIEAFF TGTGCCAGCAACCCAGGGGCGATTGAAGCTTTCTTT
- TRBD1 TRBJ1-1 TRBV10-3 CAISETGQGTEAFF TGTGCCATCAGTGAGACCGGACAGGGGACTGAAGCTTTCTTT
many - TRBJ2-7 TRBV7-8 CASSSQRNSYEQYF TGTGCCAGCAGCTCTCAGCGGAACTCCTACGAGCAGTACTTC
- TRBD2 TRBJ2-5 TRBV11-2 CASSSSGRAPQETQYF TGTGCCAGCAGCTCTAGCGGGAGGGCCCCCCAAGAGACCCAGTACTTC
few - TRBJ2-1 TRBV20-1 CSAPGLSSYNEQFF TGCAGTGCACCGGGACTTAGCTCCTACAATGAGCAGTTCTTC
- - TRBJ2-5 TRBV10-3 CAISESPYQETQYF TGTGCCATCAGTGAGTCGCCGTACCAAGAGACCCAGTACTTC
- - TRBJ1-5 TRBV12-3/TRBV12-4 CASSSRGLEPQHF TGTGCCAGCAGTTCCCGGGGCTTAGAGCCCCAGCATTTT
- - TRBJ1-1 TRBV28 CASSRYREAFF TGTGCCAGCAGTCGGTACCGTGAAGCTTTCTTT
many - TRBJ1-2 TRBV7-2 CASSRSEDRYGYTF TGTGCCAGCAGCCGATCGGAGGATCGCTATGGCTACACCTTC
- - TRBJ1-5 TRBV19 CASSIRTGRTYSNQPQHF TGTGCCAGTAGCATCCGCACGGGCAGAACCTATAGCAATCAGCCCCAGCATTTT
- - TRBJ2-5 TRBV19 CASSPTGTRGVQTQYF TGTGCCAGTAGCCCCACAGGAACCAGGGGGGTACAGACCCAGTACTTC
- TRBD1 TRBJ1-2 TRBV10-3 CASLSEGGGYTF TGTGCCAGCTTATCTGAAGGGGGCGGCTACACCTTC
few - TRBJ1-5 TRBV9 CASSSDNNQPQHF TGTGCCAGCAGCTCCGACAATAATCAGCCCCAGCATTTT
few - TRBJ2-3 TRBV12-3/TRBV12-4 CASSLVPLEDTQYF TGTGCCAGCAGTTTAGTCCCGTTAGAAGATACGCAGTATTTT